This T cell receptor beta chain stems from a study of cytomegalovirus exposure and HLA in healthy donors. Study results and caveats: The authors reported that TCR beta sequences could predict HLA-A and HLA-B alleles. These predictions were accurate for most subjects in the first cohort. Sequencing depth across donors, presence/absence analyses assumed, was roughly uniform.

Germline V gene sequence: CDR1 GTSNPN, CDR2 SVGIG (reference sequence). V lost 1 base and J lost 4, with 19 bases in between. The CDR3 runs 17 residues. Comments on this clone: The antigen is unknown.

The PCR ran on 60 Vbeta and 13 Jbeta primers. This table comes from immunoSEQ multiplex PCR, and its TCRdb copy is limited to in-frame clones, with some not included. The table has 80,000 to 100,000 clones, 60% to 80% seen once; the top ten hold roughly 1.2%. The J gene is TRBJ2-2, the V gene TRBV30; D possibly corresponds to TRBD1 (6 bases). The sample comprised PBMCs. The sequence derives from a female donor in good health and CMV-seronegative. CDR3: CAWSGGRGDLITGELFF. The CDR3, as DNA: TGTGCCTGGAGTGGGGGCAGGGGTGATTTGATCACCGGGGAGCTGTTTTTT. Full variable domain (outside the CDR3, taken from reference TRBV30 and TRBJ2-2): SQTIHQWPATLVQPVGSPLSLECTVEGTSNPNLYWYRQAAGRGLQLLFYSVGIGQISSEVPQNLSASRPQDRQFILSSKKLLLSDSGFYLCAWSGGRGDLITGELFFGEGSRLTVL.